This TCR beta chain appears in the sequencing data of a study of blood T cell repertoires in COVID-19. The CDR3 has 16 amino acids. Trimming took 0 bases from V and 6 from J; bases not matched to a gene: 8. CDR1 is SGHTS and CDR2 is YDEGEE in the germline V gene. This clone has a single count. Per the original methods: Reference gene primers were amplified, and this amplification served to estimate nucleated cell counts. TCRdb's table, derived via immunoSEQ multiplex PCR, lists solely in-frame clones and lacks some. The DNA was the basis for D and trimming; V, J and clone size are from that table. The table records about 230,000 clones, about 80% of them present only once.

Sequencing used peripheral blood. The clonotype was recovered from a woman aged 45-65 years with acute or convalescent COVID-19. V and J are TRBV5-8 and TRBJ2-1, with 8 nucleotides matching TRBD1. This CDR3 reads CASSLGSDRGFNEQFF. The CDR3 coding sequence is TGTGCCAGCAGCTTGGGTTCCGACAGGGGCTTCAATGAGCAGTTCTTC.